The 23 T cell receptor beta chains given below trace back to one sample, sequenced in a study of blood T cell repertoires in COVID-19. Data came from immunoSEQ multiplex PCR; TCRdb stores just in-frame clones and leaves some out. This sample has approximately 250,000 clones, with approximately 87% found just once. Sequenced: peripheral blood. The receptors come from a man aged 55 to 70 who had recovered from COVID-19.

This clone was observed at least ten times. The rearrangement uses TRBV7-6 and TRBJ1-3; 8 bases are a match to TRBD1. J gave up 2 bases and V 4 bases, and 4 bases lay outside the gene matches. The CDR3 has 15 amino acids. CDR1 and CDR2 (germline): SGHVS, FNYEAQ. CDR3 sequence: CASSYGQGTGNTIYF. CDR3 bases: TGTGCCAGCAGCTACGGACAGGGAACTGGAAACACCATATATTTT.

This chain uses TRBV12-3 or TRBV12-4 with TRBJ2-3, with a tentative D call TRBD1 (5 bases). CDR3 length equals 13 residues. V lost 6 bases to trimming and J lost 2 bases, with 9 bases between them. CDR3 coding DNA: TGTGCCAGCAGAGGGGATTCCACAGATACGCAGTATTTT. Amino acid sequence: CASRGDSTDTQYF.

This chain links TRBV29-1 with TRBJ2-7; 10 positions agree with TRBD1. The CDR3 runs 13 residues. Germline CDR1 reads SQVTM; CDR2 reads ANQGSEA. The CDR3 here is CRRDRGPTYEQYF. The CDR3 bases are TGCAGAAGGGACAGGGGCCCAACCTACGAGCAGTACTTC.

This clone has just one count. The chain has TRBV5-1 and TRBJ2-3; 9 bases match TRBD1. The junction had 7 bases not matched to a gene; V was cut back by 3 bases and J by 2 bases. Germline CDR1 and CDR2: SGHRS and YFSETQ. The CDR3 loop spans 16 amino acids. CDR3 protein: CASSSRGQGPTDTQYF. The CDR3 bases are TGCGCCAGCAGCTCGAGGGGACAGGGCCCCACAGATACGCAGTATTTT.

This chain joins TRBV2 and TRBJ1-1, with TRBD1 matching over 7 bases. The germline V gene has CDR1 SNHLY and CDR2 FYNNEI. The CDR3 loop spans 14 amino acids. The V and J ends lost 7 bases and 13 bases, in that order; junction bases with no gene match: 18. This chain's CDR3 is CASNSILRQGESFF. The CDR3 DNA sequence: TGTGCCAGCAACTCTATATTGCGACAGGGTGAAAGTTTCTTT.

The rearrangement joins TRBV6-5 to TRBJ1-1; TRBD1 agrees at 8 bases. After removal of 6 bases from V and 8 bases from J, the junction contained 11 bases not matched to a gene. The CDR3 runs to 14 residues. The germline V gene has CDR1 MNHEY and CDR2 SVGAGI. The DNA of the CDR3 is TGTGCCAGCAGGGCACCGGGACAGGTGGCCGAAGCTTTCTTT. Protein sequence: CASRAPGQVAEAFF.

V is TRBV7-2 and J is TRBJ2-3, with 11 bases lining up with TRBD2. This CDR3 spans 16 amino acids. Trimming cost V 0 bases and J 4 bases; bases outside gene matches: 3. Germline V gives CDR1 SGHTA, CDR2 FQGNSA. The CDR3 region is CASSLASGRVADTQYF. Written as DNA, the CDR3 is TGTGCCAGCAGCTTAGCTAGCGGGAGGGTCGCAGATACGCAGTATTTT. Full variable domain (missing parts from reference TRBV7-2 and TRBJ2-3): GAGVSQSPSNKVTEKGKDVELRCDPISGHTALYWYRQSLGQGLEFLIYFQGNSAPDKSGLPSDRFSAERTGGSVSTLTIQRTQQEDSAVYLCASSLASGRVADTQYFGPGTRLTVL.

The gene calls are TRBV6-1 and TRBJ1-1; TRBD1 matches 7 bases. The CDR3 spans 12 residues. Germline lookup yields CDR1 MNHNS and CDR2 SASEGT. V shed 2 bases, J shed 13 bases, and the junction held 7 bases outside the gene matches. As DNA, the CDR3 is TGTGCCAGCAGTGAAAAGGGACAGTCAGTTTTCTTT. It yields the protein CASSEKGQSVFF.

This chain links TRBV7-2 with TRBJ1-5, with no clear D. CDR3 length equals 13 residues. Trimming removed 6 bases from V and 0 bases from J, with 6 bases in between. Per germline, CDR1 SGHTA and CDR2 FQGNSA. The CDR3, as DNA: TGTGCCAGCAGACTTTATAGCAATCAGCCCCAGCATTTT. Amino acid sequence: CASRLYSNQPQHF.

V and J are TRBV6-5 and TRBJ1-2, with TRBD1 matching over 8 bases. The trim removed 7 bases at V and 7 bases at J, leaving 8 bases unmatched. This CDR3 has 13 amino acids. Germline assignment: CDR1 MNHEY and CDR2 SVGAGI. This chain's CDR3 is CASNRTGLIGYTF. CDR3 coding DNA: TGTGCCAGCAACAGGACAGGGCTTATTGGCTACACCTTC.

V and J are TRBV5-6 and TRBJ2-5, with 7 bases lining up with TRBD1. CDR1 is SGHDT and CDR2 is YYEEEE in the germline V gene. The CDR3 loop spans 15 amino acids. V shed 3 bases, J shed 6 bases, and the junction held 11 bases outside the gene matches. CDR3 sequence: CASSSLRDSRQTQYF. The CDR3 nucleotides are TGTGCCAGCAGCTCCCTCCGGGACAGTAGACAGACCCAGTACTTC.

The chain recombines TRBV5-1 with TRBJ2-4, with D uncertain. The V end was cut by 0 bases, the J end by 2 bases, with 9 bases between. The germline V gene has CDR1 SGHRS and CDR2 YFSETQ. This CDR3 has 15 residues. Here the CDR3 reads CASSLGQVTKNIQYF. CDR3 DNA sequence: TGCGCCAGCAGCTTGGGGCAGGTCACCAAAAACATTCAGTACTTC.

This chain joins TRBV2 and TRBJ2-1; D call uncertain. The CDR3 length is 12 residues. Trimming pared 7 bases from V and 6 bases from J, leaving 10 bases between. The germline gives CDR1 SNHLY, CDR2 FYNNEI. CDR3 in amino acids: CASKQQVNEQFF. In DNA form, the CDR3 reads TGTGCCAGCAAACAGCAGGTCAATGAGCAGTTCTTC. Based on the CDR3 plus reference TRBV2 and TRBJ2-1, the full variable domain is EPEVTQTPSHQVTQMGQEVILRCVPISNHLYFYWYRQILGQKVEFLVSFYNNEISEKSEIFDDQFSVERPDGSNFTLKIRSTKLEDSAMYFCASKQQVNEQFFGPGTRLTVL.

The chain is built from TRBV19 and TRBJ1-6; D may be TRBD1 (6 bases). V shed 3 bases and J shed 6 bases, with 6 bases lying between them. This CDR3 is built from 13 residues. Looked up from germline, CDR1 is LNHDA and CDR2 is SQIVND (reference sequence). CDR3: CASSIRGNSPLHF. CDR3 bases: TGTGCCAGTAGTATCAGGGGTAATTCACCCCTCCACTTT.

This chain uses TRBV5-4 with TRBJ2-3; 7 bases fit TRBD1. With 9 bases clipped from V and 0 bases from J, the junction kept 7 bases outside the gene matches. This CDR3 has 14 residues. Germline values: CDR1 SGHNT, CDR2 YYREEE (reference sequence). CDR3 sequence reads: CAISGQSSTDTQYF. In DNA, the CDR3 is TGTGCCATATCGGGACAGTCTAGCACAGATACGCAGTATTTT.

The chain joins TRBV4-2 to TRBJ2-7; tentatively, D is TRBD2 (6 bases). Germline CDR1 is LGHNA and CDR2 is YNFKEQ. V lost 1 base and J 7 bases, leaving 20 bases between the germline ends. This CDR3 region has 16 residues. The CDR3 sequence is CASSQAGQGERGEQYF. In DNA, the CDR3 is TGTGCCAGCAGCCAAGCAGGCCAGGGCGAACGGGGGGAGCAGTACTTC.

The chain uses TRBV6-5 and TRBJ1-1; D may be TRBD1 (6 bases). V was clipped by 7 bases and J by 0 bases, with 9 bases between them. The germline V gene encodes CDR1 MNHEY and CDR2 SVGAGI. The CDR3 length is 13 residues. CDR3 DNA sequence: TGTGCCAGCACAAACAGGGTGAACACTGAAGCTTTCTTT. Protein sequence: CASTNRVNTEAFF.

CDR3 residues: CASSQTGVWANVLTF. Here the CDR3 DNA reads TGTGCCAGCAGCCAAACAGGGGTTTGGGCCAACGTCCTGACTTTC. The rearrangement links TRBV5-5 to TRBJ2-6, with 7 bases aligning to TRBD1. The CDR3 contains 15 residues. CDR1 is SGHKS, CDR2 YYEKEE, per germline (reference sequence). J was trimmed by 5 bases and V by 4 bases; bases with no gene match: 6.

V gene TRBV5-1 combines with J gene TRBJ2-1; D perhaps matches TRBD2 (6 bases). V lost 3 bases, J lost 2 bases, and 15 bases lay in between. The CDR3 has 16 residues. The V gene's germline CDR1 is SGHRS and CDR2 YFSETQ. The CDR3, as DNA: TGCGCCAGCAGCTCGACTGGGACTCGAGCCTACAATGAGCAGTTCTTC. The encoded protein is CASSSTGTRAYNEQFF.

The chain couples TRBV19 to TRBJ2-3; D might be TRBD1 (6 bases). Between the trimmed V and J ends, which lost 3 bases and 4 bases, there was a span of 14 bases. This CDR3 is built from 15 residues. Germline V CDR1 and CDR2: LNHDA, SQIVND (reference sequence). The CDR3 loop reads CASSILQGRSDTQYF. CDR3 sequence (DNA): TGTGCCAGTAGTATCCTCCAGGGGCGGTCAGATACGCAGTATTTT.

The chain couples TRBV10-1 to TRBJ1-5, with D uncertain. This CDR3 region has 16 residues. Trimming stripped 7 bases from V and 0 bases from J, with 16 bases between. The V gene's germline CDR1 is WNHNN and CDR2 SYGVQD (reference sequence). The CDR3: CASMLGRTDSNQPQHF. The CDR3 region has the DNA TGCGCCAGCATGCTAGGTCGGACTGATAGCAATCAGCCCCAGCATTTT.

The gene calls are TRBV7-2 and TRBJ1-1; a weak D match, TRBD1 (5 bases). Germline V gene lookup returns CDR1 SGHTA and CDR2 FQGNSA. V lost 3 bases and J 5 bases, leaving 16 bases between the germline ends. The CDR3 has 15 amino acids. The chain's CDR3 is CASSLRAGGVTEAFF. CDR3 coding DNA: TGTGCCAGCAGCTTGCGAGCCGGGGGTGTTACTGAAGCTTTCTTT. Looking up the rest from reference TRBV7-2 and TRBJ1-1 gives the full variable domain: GAGVSQSPSNKVTEKGKDVELRCDPISGHTALYWYRQSLGQGLEFLIYFQGNSAPDKSGLPSDRFSAERTGGSVSTLTIQRTQQEDSAVYLCASSLRAGGVTEAFFGQGTRLTVV.

The J gene is TRBJ2-7, the V gene TRBV15; D is perhaps TRBD1 (6 bases). The germline V and J ends were trimmed by 0 bases and 6 bases, with 9 bases remaining between them. There are 13 residues in the CDR3. Germline V gene data show CDR1 as LNHNV and CDR2 as YYDKDF (reference sequence). CDR3 in DNA: TGTGCCACCAGCAGAGAATACAGGGTCGAGCAGTACTTC. This translates into CATSREYRVEQYF.